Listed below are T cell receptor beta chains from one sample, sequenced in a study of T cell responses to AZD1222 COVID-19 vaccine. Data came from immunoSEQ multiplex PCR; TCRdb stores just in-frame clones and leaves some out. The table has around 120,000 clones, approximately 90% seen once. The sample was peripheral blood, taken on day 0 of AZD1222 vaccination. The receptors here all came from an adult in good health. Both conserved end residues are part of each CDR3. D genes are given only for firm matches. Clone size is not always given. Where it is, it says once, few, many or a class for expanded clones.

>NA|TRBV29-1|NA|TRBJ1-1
CSVEGQQGTEAFF
TGCAGCGTTGAGGGCCAGCAGGGAACTGAAGCTTTCTTT
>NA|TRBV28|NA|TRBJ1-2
CASSNTYGYTF
TGTGCCAGCAGTAATACCTATGGCTACACCTTC
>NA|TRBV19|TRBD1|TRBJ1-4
CASTGGRKLFF
TGTGCCAGTACAGGGGGAAGAAAACTGTTTTTT
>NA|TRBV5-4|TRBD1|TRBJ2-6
CASSKGTGPFDGANVLTF
TGTGCCAGCAGCAAAGGGACAGGGCCGTTCGACGGGGCCAACGTCCTGACTTTC
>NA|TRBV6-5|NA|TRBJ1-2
CASLTLGYGYTF
TGTGCCAGCCTCACCTTGGGCTATGGCTACACCTTC
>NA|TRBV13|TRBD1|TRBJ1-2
CASSLSGGGYGYTF
TGTGCCAGCAGCTTATCAGGGGGTGGCTATGGCTACACCTTC
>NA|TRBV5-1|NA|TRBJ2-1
CASTPENTYNEQFF
TGCGCCAGCACCCCTGAGAATACCTACAATGAGCAGTTCTTC
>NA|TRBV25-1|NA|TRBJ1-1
CATTPFPRKAFF
TGTGCCACCACTCCCTTCCCCCGGAAAGCTTTCTTT
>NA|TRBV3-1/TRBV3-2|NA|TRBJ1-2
CASSQLTPYGYTF
TGTGCCAGCAGCCAATTAACTCCCTATGGCTACACCTTC
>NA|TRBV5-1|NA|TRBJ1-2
CASSLGGQGYGYTF
TGCGCCAGCAGCTTGGGTGGGCAGGGCTATGGCTACACCTTC
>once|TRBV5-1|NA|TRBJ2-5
CASSFRAEETQYF
TGCGCCAGCAGCTTTCGGGCCGAAGAGACCCAGTACTTC
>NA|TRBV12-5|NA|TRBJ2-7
CASAIDGQLNTYEQYF
TGTGCTAGTGCCATTGATGGGCAACTCAATACCTACGAGCAGTACTTC
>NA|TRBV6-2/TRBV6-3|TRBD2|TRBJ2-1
CASSRASGLNEQFF
TGTGCCAGCAGTAGGGCTAGCGGGCTCAATGAGCAGTTCTTC
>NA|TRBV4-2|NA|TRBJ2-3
CASSQASGTDTQYF
TGTGCCAGCAGCCAAGCGAGCGGCACAGATACGCAGTATTTT
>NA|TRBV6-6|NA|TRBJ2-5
CASRPRGLQETQYF
TGTGCCAGCAGGCCCCGGGGGCTCCAAGAGACCCAGTACTTC
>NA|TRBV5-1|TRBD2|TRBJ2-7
CASSHQAGGLRNEQYF
TGCGCCAGCAGCCATCAGGCGGGAGGTCTCCGGAACGAGCAGTACTTC
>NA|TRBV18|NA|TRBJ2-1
CASSPGTFNNEQFF
TGTGCCAGCTCACCCGGGACTTTTAATAATGAGCAGTTCTTC
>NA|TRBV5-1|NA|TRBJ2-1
CASSFLPDWTNNEQFF
TGCGCCAGCAGCTTTCTACCTGACTGGACTAACAATGAGCAGTTCTTC
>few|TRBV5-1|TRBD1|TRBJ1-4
CASSPRQGSEKLFF
TGCGCCAGCAGCCCCCGACAGGGGAGCGAAAAACTGTTTTTT
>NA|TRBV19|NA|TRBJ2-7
CASLNRAYEQYF
TGTGCCAGTTTGAACAGGGCCTACGAGCAGTACTTC
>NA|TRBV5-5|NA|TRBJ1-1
CASSSGLTNTEAFF
TGTGCCAGCAGCTCGGGACTTACGAACACTGAAGCTTTCTTT
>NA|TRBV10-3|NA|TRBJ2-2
CATTPERPPSGGELFF
TGTGCCACCACCCCAGAGAGGCCCCCATCCGGCGGGGAGCTGTTTTTT
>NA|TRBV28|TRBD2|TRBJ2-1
CASSGLARYNEQFF
TGTGCCAGCTCGGGACTAGCGCGTTACAATGAGCAGTTCTTC
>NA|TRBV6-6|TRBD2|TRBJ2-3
CASSLFGGSGYTDTQYF
TGTGCCAGCAGTCTCTTCGGGGGTAGCGGGTACACAGATACGCAGTATTTT
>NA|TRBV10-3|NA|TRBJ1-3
CAISESKGRGGNTIYF
TGTGCCATCAGTGAGTCGAAGGGCAGGGGAGGAAACACCATATATTTT
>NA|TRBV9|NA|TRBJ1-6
CASRASSYNSPLHF
TGTGCCAGCAGGGCCAGCTCCTATAATTCACCCCTCCACTTT
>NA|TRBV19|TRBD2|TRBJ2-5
CASSKRTSGRAGETQYF
TGTGCCAGTAGTAAAAGGACTAGCGGGAGGGCGGGGGAGACCCAGTACTTC
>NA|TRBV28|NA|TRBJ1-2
CVTGGNYGYTF
TGTGTCACAGGAGGTAACTATGGCTACACCTTC
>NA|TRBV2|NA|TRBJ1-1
CASSELTGAFF
TGTGCCAGCAGTGAACTAACGGGAGCTTTCTTT
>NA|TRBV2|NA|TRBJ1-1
CASSDHGQSTEAFF
TGTGCCAGCAGTGACCATGGACAATCCACTGAAGCTTTCTTT
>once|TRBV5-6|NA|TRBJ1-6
CASSAPPDSPLHF
TGTGCCAGCAGCGCCCCTCCCGATTCACCCCTCCACTTT
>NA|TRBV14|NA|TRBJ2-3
CASSRELGTYSTDTQYF
TGTGCCAGCAGCCGAGAACTCGGGACATATAGCACAGATACGCAGTATTTT
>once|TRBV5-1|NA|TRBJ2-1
CASSSDRGPVNEQFF
TGCGCCAGCAGCTCCGACAGAGGCCCAGTAAATGAGCAGTTCTTC
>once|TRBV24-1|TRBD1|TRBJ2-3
CATSQGDTDTQYF
TGTGCCACCAGTCAGGGGGACACAGATACGCAGTATTTT
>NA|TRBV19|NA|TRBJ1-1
CASSIKGKSAEAFF
TGTGCCAGTAGTATTAAGGGGAAGTCGGCTGAAGCTTTCTTT
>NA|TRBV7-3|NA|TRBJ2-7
CASSLSHGISYEQYF
TGTGCCAGCAGCTTAAGTCATGGGATCTCCTACGAGCAGTACTTC
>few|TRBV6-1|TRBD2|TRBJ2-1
CASSEGLGDHNEQFF
TGTGCCAGCAGTGAGGGACTAGGGGACCACAATGAGCAGTTCTTC
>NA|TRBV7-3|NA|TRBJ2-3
CASSFGGGPDTQYF
TGTGCCAGCAGCTTCGGGGGTGGCCCAGATACGCAGTATTTT
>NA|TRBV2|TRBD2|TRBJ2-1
CASIMKRGYNEQFF
TGTGCCAGCATTATGAAGCGGGGATACAATGAGCAGTTCTTC
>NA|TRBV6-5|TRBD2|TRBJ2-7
CASKGLAEAYEQYF
TGTGCCAGCAAGGGACTAGCGGAGGCCTACGAGCAGTACTTC
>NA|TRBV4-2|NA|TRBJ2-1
CASSQGRSYNEQFF
TGTGCCAGCAGCCAAGGTAGGAGCTACAATGAGCAGTTCTTC
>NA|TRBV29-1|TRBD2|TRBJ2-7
CSVFESGIYEQYF
TGCAGCGTTTTCGAAAGCGGGATATACGAGCAGTACTTC
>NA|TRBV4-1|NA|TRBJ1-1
CASSQDTRRALLQAFF
TGCGCCAGCAGCCAAGATACGCGGCGGGCGTTACTCCAAGCTTTCTTT
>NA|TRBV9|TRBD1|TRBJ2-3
CASSARQGGTDTQYF
TGTGCCAGCAGCGCGAGACAGGGAGGCACAGATACGCAGTATTTT
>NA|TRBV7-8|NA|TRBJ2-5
CASSSSLQETQYF
TGTGCCAGCAGCTCATCCCTGCAAGAGACCCAGTACTTC
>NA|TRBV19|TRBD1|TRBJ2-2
CASSPRDRGYSGELFF
TGTGCCAGTAGTCCCCGGGACAGGGGTTATTCCGGGGAGCTGTTTTTT
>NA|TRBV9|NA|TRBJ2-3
CASSVGASTDTQYF
TGTGCCAGCAGCGTAGGCGCAAGCACAGATACGCAGTATTTT
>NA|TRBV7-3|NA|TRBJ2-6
CASSLDGGRPFSGANVLTF
TGTGCCAGCTCCCTAGATGGAGGCCGGCCTTTCTCTGGGGCCAACGTCCTGACTTTC
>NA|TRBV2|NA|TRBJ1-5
CASSVRRLNQPQHF
TGTGCCAGCAGTGTAAGACGGTTAAATCAGCCCCAGCATTTT
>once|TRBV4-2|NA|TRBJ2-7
CASSQDKVWTAYEQYF
TGTGCCAGCAGCCAAGATAAGGTTTGGACGGCCTACGAGCAGTACTTC
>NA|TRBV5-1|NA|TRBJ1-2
CASSLAREGYTF
TGCGCCAGCAGCTTAGCCAGAGAAGGCTACACCTTC
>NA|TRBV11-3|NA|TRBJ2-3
CASSLDRDTQYF
TGTGCCAGCAGCTTAGACAGGGATACGCAGTATTTT
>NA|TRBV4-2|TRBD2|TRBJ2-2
CASSDSGLAGWVTGELFF
TGTGCCAGCAGCGACTCCGGGCTAGCGGGATGGGTCACCGGGGAGCTGTTTTTT
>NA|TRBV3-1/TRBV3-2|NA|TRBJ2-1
CASSQMQVNEQFF
TGTGCCAGCAGCCAAATGCAGGTCAATGAGCAGTTCTTC
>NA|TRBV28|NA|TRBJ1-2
CAALLSAPPFYTF
TGTGCCGCCCTCCTCAGCGCACCGCCCTTCTACACCTTC